These 29 T cell receptor beta chains were all obtained from the same sample, sequenced in a study of blood T cells in healthy people across ages. Through a sample-barcoded 5' primer and a J-beta primer mix, a second PCR was run for 7 to 11 cycles. TCRdb re-analysed the 5' RACE reads in MiXCR, keeping a single row per CDR3 protein. Of around 1,100,000 distinct CDR3 sequences listed, roughly two fifths were seen once; the top ten hold less than 15%. The specimen was blood. The receptor source for this set is a man younger than 30 in good health.

This chain joins TRBV20-1 and TRBJ2-1; perhaps TRBD2 as D (5 bases). CDR1 and CDR2 (germline): DFQATT, SNEGSKA (reference sequence). The CDR3 length is 17 residues. Between the trimmed V and J ends, which lost 0 bases and 0 bases, there was a span of 15 bases. The CDR3 protein is CSARDPGGQSSYNEQFF. The CDR3 nucleotides read TGCAGTGCTAGAGACCCTGGCGGGCAAAGCTCCTACAATGAGCAGTTCTTC.

The chain joins TRBV19 to TRBJ1-4, with 7 bases aligning to TRBD1. The CDR3 sequence is 15 residues long. Losses at the gene ends were 7 bases for V and 8 bases for J; bases not matched to a gene: 13. Germline V lookup: CDR1 LNHDA, CDR2 SQIVND (reference sequence). The CDR3 loop reads CASTDRSAEGEKLFF. CDR3 bases: TGTGCCAGTACGGACAGGTCAGCAGAGGGGGAAAAACTGTTTTTT.

The chain carries TRBV7-2 and TRBJ1-2, with 7 bases fitting TRBD1. The CDR3 has 17 residues. The J segment lost 4 bases and the V segment lost 4 bases, leaving 15 bases of the junction unmatched. Germline-derived CDR1 and CDR2 are SGHTA and FQGNSA. The CDR3 region is CASSSQMTHRGGYGYTF. CDR3 sequence (DNA): TGTGCCAGCAGCTCACAGATGACCCACAGGGGCGGCTATGGCTACACCTTC.

This clonotype was seen many times. The chain uses TRBV14 and TRBJ1-2, with unresolved D. V was pared by 2 bases and J by 4 bases, with 8 bases between. The CDR3 has 13 residues. Per germline, CDR1 SGHDN and CDR2 FVKESK. In DNA, the CDR3 is TGTGCCAGCAGCCAACGGCAGTCCTATGGCTACACCTTC. It encodes CASSQRQSYGYTF.

The J gene is TRBJ2-3, the V gene TRBV29-1, with D perhaps TRBD2 (5 bases). This CDR3 is 13 amino acids long. V was cut by 6 bases and J by 6 bases, with 16 bases left in between. Germline lookup yields CDR1 SQVTM and CDR2 ANQGSEA. CDR3 residues: CSVMAGPGDTQYF. In DNA form, the CDR3 reads TGCAGCGTAATGGCGGGCCCCGGGGATACGCAGTATTTT.

The chain links TRBV2 to TRBJ2-5; 7 nucleotides match TRBD1. The CDR3 runs 16 residues. Germline V CDR1 and CDR2: SNHLY, FYNNEI. V shed 4 bases and J 11 bases; nucleotides not matched to a gene: 19. CDR3 sequence (DNA): TGTGCCAGCAGTGTGACGGGACAGTCCACATACAATGAGCAGTACTTC. Translation gives CASSVTGQSTYNEQYF.

The rearrangement joins TRBV28 to TRBJ2-1; D may be TRBD1 or TRBD2 (6 bases each). The V end lost 8 bases, the J end lost 15 bases, and 26 bases lay between the germline ends. Per the germline V gene, CDR1 is MDHEN and CDR2 is SYDVKM. The CDR3 extends over 14 amino acids. The DNA of the CDR3 is TGTGCCAGCTCAGGGGAGGACTTACCAACAATGTTGTTCTTC. This translates into CASSGEDLPTMLFF.

There are a few counts of this clonotype. The chain joins TRBV3-1 to TRBJ2-2; D is unresolved. V lost 3 bases and J lost 9, with 5 bases in between. Germline V gene data show CDR1 as LGHDT and CDR2 as YNNKEL (reference sequence). This CDR3 contains 11 residues. CDR3 protein: CASSHGRELFF. The CDR3 coding sequence is TGTGCCAGCAGCCACGGCCGGGAGCTGTTTTTT.

This sequence joins TRBV6-2 or TRBV6-3 and TRBJ1-1; 9 bases are shared with TRBD1. V shed 2 bases and J 5 bases; nucleotides not matched to a gene: 9. The germline V gene encodes CDR1 MNHEY and CDR2 SVGEGT. The length of the CDR3 is 16 residues. The CDR3 coding sequence is TGTGCCAGCAGTTACCTACAGGGGGCGCTTGGAACTGAAGCTTTCTTT. This codes for CASSYLQGALGTEAFF.

This clonotype was found once. The V call is TRBV28, the J call TRBJ1-1; D is uncertain. CDR3 length: 17 amino acids. Germline V gives CDR1 MDHEN, CDR2 SYDVKM. V lost 7 bases to trimming and J lost 1 base, with 22 bases between them. CDR3 protein: CASKIGGLTNGNTEAFF. CDR3 DNA sequence: TGTGCCAGCAAAATAGGCGGGCTAACGAATGGGAACACTGAAGCTTTCTTT.

The chain has TRBV4-1 and TRBJ2-1; the match to TRBD2 covers 9 bases. V dropped 0 bases and J dropped 0; count of bases not matched to a gene: 15. Germline CDR1 MGHRA, CDR2 YSYEKL. The CDR3 runs to 21 residues. This CDR3 is CASSQDPDAASGESSYNEQFF. DNA for the CDR3: TGCGCCAGCAGCCAAGATCCCGATGCGGCTAGCGGGGAGAGCTCCTACAATGAGCAGTTCTTC.

The V gene is TRBV24-1, the J gene TRBJ2-2; 8 nucleotides align to TRBD1. This CDR3 region has 13 residues. Trimming cost V 3 bases and J 13 bases; bases outside gene matches: 6. CDR1 and CDR2 (germline): KGHDR, SFDVKD. The CDR3 reads CATSDLRDRRLFF. The CDR3 region has the DNA TGTGCCACCAGTGATCTCCGGGACAGGAGGCTGTTTTTT.

This clonotype has more than one count but fewer than ten. The chain links TRBV27 to TRBJ2-5; D call uncertain. Trimming cost V 5 bases and J 4 bases, with 17 bases left between them. The CDR3 has 15 amino acids. Germline lookup yields CDR1 MNHEY and CDR2 SMNVEV (reference sequence). Here the CDR3 reads CASSATQLRGETQYF. In nucleotides, the CDR3 is TGTGCCAGCAGTGCGACCCAACTGCGTGGAGAGACCCAGTACTTC.

This clonotype was seen only a few times. In nucleotides, the CDR3 is TGTGCCAGCAGCCCGTCGACCTGGGGCTACACCTTC. It is translated as CASSPSTWGYTF. The chain is built from TRBV9 and TRBJ1-2; D call uncertain. V gave up 4 bases and J gave up 8 bases, with 12 bases separating them. The V gene's germline CDR1 is SGDLS and CDR2 YYNGEE. The CDR3 covers 12 residues. The full variable domain, completed using reference TRBV9 and TRBJ1-2, is DSGVTQTPKHLITATGQRVTLRCSPRSGDLSVYWYQQSLDQGLQFLIQYYNGEERAKGNILERFSAQQFPDLHSELNLSSLELGDSALYFCASSPSTWGYTFGSGTRLTVV.

The chain uses TRBV6-6 and TRBJ2-5, with 7 bases identical to TRBD1. The CDR3 runs to 13 residues. Germline V gives CDR1 MNHNY, CDR2 SVGAGI (reference sequence). V gave up 8 bases and J gave up 0 bases; unmatched junction bases: 3. Written as DNA, the CDR3 is TGTGCCAGCCAAACAGGGGACCAAGAGACCCAGTACTTC. Encoded protein: CASQTGDQETQYF.

J is TRBJ1-1 and V is TRBV14; D is undetermined. The CDR3 is 12 amino acids. From germline, CDR1 is SGHDN and CDR2 FVKESK. Trimming took off 1 base at V and 13 bases at J, with 13 bases between the two ends. The CDR3, as DNA: TGTGCCAGCAGCCAAGTGGGCCGTCTTCATTTCTTT. Translation: CASSQVGRLHFF.

V and J are TRBV12-3 or TRBV12-4 and TRBJ2-7; D is unresolved. The length of the CDR3 is 12 residues. V lost 6 bases to trimming and J lost 3 bases, with 9 bases between them. CDR3 in DNA: TGTGCCAGCAGCCTGAATAACTACGAGCAGTACTTC. This codes for CASSLNNYEQYF.

The chain links TRBV4-3 to TRBJ2-3; 11 bases align to TRBD2. Per the germline V gene, CDR1 is LGHNA and CDR2 is YSLEER. V was clipped by 3 bases and J by 8 bases; unmatched bases: 13. The CDR3 extends over 17 amino acids. The CDR3, as DNA: TGCGCCAGCAGCCAGATGGGCCTAGCGGGGGGAGGAGGTACGCAGTATTTT. Protein: CASSQMGLAGGGGTQYF.

V and J are TRBV7-3 and TRBJ1-2; D unresolved. Germline CDR1 SGHTA, CDR2 FQGTGA. The CDR3 length is 14 residues. The V end was cut by 3 bases, the J end by 7 bases, with 15 bases between. CDR3 in DNA: TGTGCCAGCAGCTTCGACATATCGTCCGGTGGCTACACCTTC. Protein: CASSFDISSGGYTF.

The sample holds one count of this clonotype. The chain carries TRBV11-2 and TRBJ2-3; 7 nucleotides align to TRBD1. Germline CDR1 SGHAT, CDR2 FQNNGV. V trimming: 5 bases; J trimming: 4 bases; junction bases outside the gene matches: 6. The CDR3 is made up of 14 amino acids. CDR3 DNA: TGTGCCAGCAGCCGACAGGGAAGTTCAGATACGCAGTATTTT. Its translation: CASSRQGSSDTQYF.

V gene TRBV4-3 combines with J gene TRBJ2-1, with D perhaps being TRBD1 or TRBD2 (5 bases each). Trimming left V 1 base short and J 6 bases short, with 7 bases between. The CDR3 extends over 13 amino acids. Germline values: CDR1 LGHNA, CDR2 YSLEER. The CDR3 coding sequence is TGCGCCAGCAGCCAAGGAGGGGTCAATGAGCAGTTCTTC. Its translation: CASSQGGVNEQFF.

This clonotype was recorded at least ten times. V gene TRBV5-1 combines with J gene TRBJ2-3; 10 bases match TRBD1. Per the germline V gene, CDR1 is SGHRS and CDR2 is YFSETQ. V was pared by 4 bases and J by 3 bases, with 5 bases of the junction left unmatched. This CDR3 spans 15 amino acids. This chain's CDR3 is CASSLGTGDTDTQYF. The CDR3 DNA reads as TGCGCCAGCAGCCTGGGGACAGGGGATACAGATACGCAGTATTTT.

This chain links TRBV6-1 with TRBJ1-1; D might be TRBD1 (5 bases). The CDR3 is 13 residues long. In germline, CDR1 is MNHNS, CDR2 SASEGT. Deletions cut 8 bases from V and 7 bases from J, with 17 bases between. This chain's CDR3 is CASPLRIGGEAFF. The DNA for the CDR3 is TGTGCCAGCCCCCTCCGGATTGGGGGTGAAGCTTTCTTT.

The V and J genes are TRBV5-1 and TRBJ2-1; no firm D call. The CDR3 consists of 17 residues. Between the trimmed V and J ends, which lost 3 bases and 5 bases, there was a span of 21 bases. CDR1 is SGHRS and CDR2 is YFSETQ in the germline V gene. CDR3 protein: CASSSRVHPAKDNEQFF. The CDR3 region has the DNA TGCGCCAGCAGCTCTCGGGTTCACCCAGCGAAAGACAATGAGCAGTTCTTC.

This sequence joins TRBV6-5 and TRBJ2-3, with TRBD2 matching over 7 bases. The germline CDR1 and CDR2 sequences are MNHEY and SVGAGI. This CDR3 region has 15 residues. Trimming cost V 2 bases and J 6 bases; bases outside gene matches: 8. CDR3 DNA sequence: TGTGCCAGCAGTTACGGCGGCGGGAGTGCGGATACGCAGTATTTT. Translated: CASSYGGGSADTQYF.

The rearrangement uses TRBV9 and TRBJ1-4, with 9 bases fitting TRBD1. Germline CDR1 is SGDLS and CDR2 is YYNGEE. This CDR3 is built from 15 residues. V dropped 3 bases and J dropped 6; count of bases not matched to a gene: 6. CDR3 loop: CASSARDRADEKLFF. As DNA, the CDR3 is TGTGCCAGCAGCGCTCGGGACAGGGCGGATGAAAAACTGTTTTTT. Full variable domain (remainder filled in from reference TRBV9 and TRBJ1-4): DSGVTQTPKHLITATGQRVTLRCSPRSGDLSVYWYQQSLDQGLQFLIQYYNGEERAKGNILERFSAQQFPDLHSELNLSSLELGDSALYFCASSARDRADEKLFFGSGTQLSVL.

Only a few counts were recorded for this clonotype. The V call is TRBV6-1, the J call TRBJ2-2; D is ambiguous. There are 13 residues in the CDR3. Germline V CDR1 and CDR2: MNHNS, SASEGT. Trimming removed 4 bases at V and 1 base at J, with 4 bases between. The CDR3 is CASSGGNTGELFF. The DNA for the CDR3 is TGTGCCAGCAGTGGGGGGAACACCGGGGAGCTGTTTTTT.

A few counts support this clonotype. The rearrangement uses TRBV6-2 or TRBV6-3 and TRBJ2-3; weak D call: TRBD2 (5 bases). V was shortened by 6 bases and J by 4 bases, with 14 bases between the two germline ends. Germline V CDR1 and CDR2: MNHEY, SVGEGT. This CDR3 is built from 14 residues. The CDR3 here is CASSPSGTSDTQYF. The CDR3 DNA reads as TGTGCCAGCAGCCCCAGCGGCACCTCAGATACGCAGTATTTT.

This clonotype has more than one count but fewer than ten. The J gene is TRBJ1-5, the V gene TRBV29-1; 8 bases fit TRBD1. CDR1 and CDR2 (germline): SQVTM, ANQGSEA. The length of the CDR3 is 13 residues. V shed 6 bases and J 9 bases; nucleotides not matched to a gene: 10. The CDR3 coding sequence is TGCAGCGTCGCAGGGGGCGCCTCGGCGCCCCAGCATTTT. Its translation: CSVAGGASAPQHF.